This T cell receptor (beta chain) originates from a study of T cell responses to AZD1222 COVID-19 vaccine. At the level of the study: Investigators merged groups given second doses at roughly 4 or roughly 12 weeks.

Using immunoSEQ multiplex PCR, the repertoire was profiled, and TCRdb retains in-frame clones only, with some absent. The sample holds 100,000 to 130,000 clones; 87% are singletons and the top ten take roughly 4.3%. Points from the study as a whole: Mapped onto spike, vaccine-associated CD4 TCRs spanned it and were dominant at 160-218 and 743-854. The study reported that nearly half of spike-specific TCRs target unmutated variant regions.

Germline V CDR1 and CDR2: MGHRA, YSYEKL. V was pared by 1 base and J by 4 bases, with 14 bases between. The CDR3 consists of 15 residues. On this clone: Its antigen is not known.

The rearrangement uses TRBV4-1 and TRBJ2-7, with D possibly TRBD2 on 6 matching bases. The sequence was obtained from an adult in good health. The sequences come from peripheral blood, collected on day 0 of AZD1222 vaccination. CDR3 nucleotide sequence: TGCGCCAGCAGCCAAGTGGACGGGACTGTATACGAGCAGTACTTC. It is translated as CASSQVDGTVYEQYF.